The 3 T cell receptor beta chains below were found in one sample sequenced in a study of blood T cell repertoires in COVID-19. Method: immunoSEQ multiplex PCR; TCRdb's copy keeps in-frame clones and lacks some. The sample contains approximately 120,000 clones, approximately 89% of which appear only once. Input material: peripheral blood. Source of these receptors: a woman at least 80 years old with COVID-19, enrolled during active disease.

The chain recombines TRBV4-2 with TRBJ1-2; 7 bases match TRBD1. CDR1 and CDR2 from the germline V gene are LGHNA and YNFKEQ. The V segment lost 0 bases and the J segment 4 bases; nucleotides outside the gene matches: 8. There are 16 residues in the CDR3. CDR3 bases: TGTGCCAGCAGCCAAGACAGGGGGAAGAAGTTCTATGGCTACACCTTC. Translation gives CASSQDRGKKFYGYTF.

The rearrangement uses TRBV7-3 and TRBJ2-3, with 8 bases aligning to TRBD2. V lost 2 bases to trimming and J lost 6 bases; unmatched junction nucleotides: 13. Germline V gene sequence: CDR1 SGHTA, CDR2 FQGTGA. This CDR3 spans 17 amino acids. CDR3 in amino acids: CASSLGSPSGSPDTQYF. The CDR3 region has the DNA TGTGCCAGCAGCTTAGGATCTCCCAGCGGGAGTCCCGATACGCAGTATTTT.

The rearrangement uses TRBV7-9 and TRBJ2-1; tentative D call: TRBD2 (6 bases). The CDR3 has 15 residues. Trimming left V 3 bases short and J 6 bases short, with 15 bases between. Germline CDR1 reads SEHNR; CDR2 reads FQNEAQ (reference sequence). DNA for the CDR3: TGTGCCAGCAGCTTTAGGGAGGCTGGGATCAATGAGCAGTTCTTC. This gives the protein CASSFREAGINEQFF.